A selection of T cell receptor beta chains follows, all from one sample in a study of radiation and T cells in renal cell carcinoma. Repertoires were generated with immunoSEQ multiplex PCR, while TCRdb's copy carries only in-frame clones and drops some. The sample carries 150,000 or so clones, around nine tenths recorded once. The material was blood, obtained from a patient whose treatment included radiotherapy and nephrectomy. The receptors come from a woman aged 45 to 65 with renal cell carcinoma. Both conserved end residues are part of each CDR3.

length	V	CDR3
15	TRBV5-1	CASSFSGDSYNEQFF
14	TRBV9	CASSVAGQGRGYTF
13	TRBV7-9	CAMRTGTGTEAFF
15	TRBV19	CASTDRTDRGEKLFF
15	TRBV5-8	CASSLGTGANYGYTF
12	TRBV6-5	CASSFRGEKLFF
16	TRBV19	CASSNSGQGGNQPQHF
12	TRBV7-9	CASSLDDYGYTF
15	TRBV6-5	CASSPGLATNEKLFF
17	TRBV14	CASSQEVVSSATGELFF
15	TRBV7-2	CASSLARGETNEQFF
13	TRBV6-5	CASSLTSGDEQFF
15	TRBV5-4	CASSLPGTGQETQYF
14	TRBV28	CASSQTGSTYGYTF
14	TRBV7-9	CASSLAGGTYEQYF
14	TRBV18	CASSPLGQATEAFF
15	TRBV11-1	CASQGPYSGANVLTF
17	TRBV11-1	CASSPDLGQGGENEQFF
13	TRBV30	CAWSLGGNYGYTF
13	TRBV5-4	CASSSHGSEKLFF
12	TRBV30	CAWSGLQETQYF
12	TRBV4-2	CATRAAQETQYF
11	TRBV5-1	CASSFQETQYF
15	TRBV7-2	CASSSQAGGDYGYTF
18	TRBV5-1	CASSLEGGAFSGANVLTF
14	TRBV4-3	CASSLLSGASVAFF
13	TRBV11-1	CASSQERWGGYTF
13	TRBV6-5	CASSPVVLDGYTF
14	TRBV4-2	CASSLSRPQPEQFF
14	TRBV10-3	CAIGETGEREKLFF
13	TRBV9	CASSAGPSPEQYF
15	TRBV7-2	CASSLPGQGNSPLHF
14	TRBV7-2	CASSAWGAGTEAFF
14	TRBV6-1	CASSVDHSNQPQHF
14	TRBV10-1	CASSGMTESYGYTF
16	TRBV6-5	CASSYGGGNSYNEQFF
14	TRBV7-2	CATSSQSSGNTIYF
14	TRBV27	CASSSLAGPYEQYF
12	TRBV6-5	CASSYRAGEQFF
14	TRBV16	CASSQFTGLNEQYF
14	TRBV12-5	CASGFWNANNEQFF
13	TRBV2	CASRRRGELTQYF
14	TRBV5-1	CASSTGQGHYGYTF
16	TRBV19	CASTTRPGLRDTEAFF
16	TRBV11-3	CASSTSSGGAEETQYF
13	TRBV5-1	CASKTSGAETQYF
14	TRBV7-9	CASSLAGRQETQYF
16	TRBV5-6	CASSFDGPTGANVLTF
15	TRBV30	CAWSQVGRTRETQYF
14	TRBV5-4	CASSLQDLTYEQYF
15	TRBV30	CAWDRAGGDRETQYF
14	TRBV7-9	CASSSAGTGLEQYF
15	TRBV5-1	CASSPTSGVTYEQYF
13	TRBV19	CASSMRRNTEAFF
14	TRBV4-1	CASSQWGMNTEAFF
17	TRBV7-9	CASSRLWRAERRNTIYF
15	TRBV10-3	CAISESGDLQETQYF
16	TRBV19	CASSIVGTRAKNIQYF